This T cell receptor (beta chain) came from a study of blood T cell repertoires in COVID-19. Across the whole study: Researchers got acute and convalescent COVID-19 samples from the United States, Italy and Spain. PBMCs, B-cell-depleted T cells, or T cells were the source of the cDNA or gDNA that made up the material.

Per the study methods: Reference gene primers were amplified, and this amplification served to estimate nucleated cell counts. Data came from immunoSEQ multiplex PCR; TCRdb stores just in-frame clones and leaves some out. Clonal size and the V and J genes are those of that table, whereas D and trimming came from the DNA. The data show around 250,000 clones, about four fifths seen once. CDR1 and CDR2 (germline): MDHEN, SYDVKM. V was shortened by 7 bases and J by 8 bases, with 11 bases between the two germline ends. CDR3 length equals 11 residues. This TCR derives from a woman aged 18-29 years with acute or convalescent COVID-19. The specimen sequenced was peripheral blood. The genes are TRBV28 and TRBJ1-2; D ambiguous. The CDR3 spells CASMTPEGYTF. The DNA of the CDR3 is TGTGCCAGCATGACACCGGAAGGCTACACCTTC.